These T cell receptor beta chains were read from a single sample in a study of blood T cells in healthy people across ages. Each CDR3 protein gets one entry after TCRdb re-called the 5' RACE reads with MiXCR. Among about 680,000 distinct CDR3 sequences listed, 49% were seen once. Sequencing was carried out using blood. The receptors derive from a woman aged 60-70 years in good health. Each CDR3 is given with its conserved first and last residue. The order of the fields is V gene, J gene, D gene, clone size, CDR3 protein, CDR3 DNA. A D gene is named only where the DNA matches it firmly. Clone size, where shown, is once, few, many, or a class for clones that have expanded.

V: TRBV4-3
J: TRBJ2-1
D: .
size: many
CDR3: CASSPALGLVNEQFF
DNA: TGCGCCAGCAGCCCAGCTCTTGGACTGGTTAATGAGCAGTTCTTC

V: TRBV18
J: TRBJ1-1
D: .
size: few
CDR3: CASSPPSLRAAEAFF
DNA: TGTGCCAGCTCACCACCGTCGTTGCGGGCGGCTGAAGCTTTCTTT

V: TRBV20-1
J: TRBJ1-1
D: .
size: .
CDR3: CSASRGFNTEAFF
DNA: TGCAGTGCATCTCGCGGATTTAACACTGAAGCTTTCTTT

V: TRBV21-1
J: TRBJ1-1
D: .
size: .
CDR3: CASSPRTDTEAFF
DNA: TGTGCCAGCAGCCCCCGGACGGACACTGAAGCTTTCTTT

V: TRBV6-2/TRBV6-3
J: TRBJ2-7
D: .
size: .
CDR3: CASGNTYEQYF
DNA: TGTGCCAGCGGGAATACCTACGAGCAGTACTTC

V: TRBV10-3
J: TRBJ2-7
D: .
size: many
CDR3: CAISGGARFRYEQYF
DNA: TGTGCCATCAGTGGGGGCGCGAGATTTCGCTACGAGCAGTACTTC

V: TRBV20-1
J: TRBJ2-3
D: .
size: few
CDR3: CSATGTLGTDTQYF
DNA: TGCAGTGCTACCGGGACCCTAGGGACAGATACGCAGTATTTT

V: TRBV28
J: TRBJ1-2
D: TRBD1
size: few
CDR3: CASRAGTGTGYTF
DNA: TGTGCCAGCAGAGCCGGGACAGGGACTGGCTACACCTTC

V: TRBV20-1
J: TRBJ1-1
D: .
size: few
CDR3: CSARGPLNTEAFF
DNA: TGCAGTGCTAGGGGACCCTTGAACACTGAAGCTTTCTTT

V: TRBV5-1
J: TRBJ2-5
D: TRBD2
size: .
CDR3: CASTATGLAAQETQYF
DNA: TGCGCCAGCACCGCCACCGGCCTAGCGGCACAAGAGACCCAGTACTTC

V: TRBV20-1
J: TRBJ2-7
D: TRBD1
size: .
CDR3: CSARDSGTGVTYEQYF
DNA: TGCAGTGCTAGAGATTCTGGGACAGGGGTAACCTACGAGCAGTACTTC

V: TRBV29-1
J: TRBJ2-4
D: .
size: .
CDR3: CSVVISTEQYF
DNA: TGCAGCGTTGTTATCTCGACGGAGCAGTACTTC

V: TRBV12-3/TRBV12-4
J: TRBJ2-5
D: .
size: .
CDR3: CASSSDATQYF
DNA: TGTGCCAGCAGTTCCGATGCGACCCAGTACTTC

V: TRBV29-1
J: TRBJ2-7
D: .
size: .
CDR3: CSVETWKSYNEQYF
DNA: TGCAGCGTCGAAACGTGGAAATCCTACAATGAGCAGTACTTC

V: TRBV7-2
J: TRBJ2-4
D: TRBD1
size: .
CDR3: CASSLFPPGQTKAKNIQYF
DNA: TGTGCCAGCAGCTTGTTTCCCCCGGGACAGACAAAAGCCAAAAACATTCAGTACTTC

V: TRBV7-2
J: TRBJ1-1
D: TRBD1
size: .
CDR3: CASSSQGFMNTEAFF
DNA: TGTGCCAGCAGCTCACAGGGGTTTATGAACACTGAAGCTTTCTTT

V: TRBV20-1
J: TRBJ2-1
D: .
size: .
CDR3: CSAEGQAERYNEQFF
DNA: TGCAGTGCTGAGGGGCAAGCGGAGAGATACAATGAGCAGTTCTTC

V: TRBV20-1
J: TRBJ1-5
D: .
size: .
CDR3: CSASGGGPQHF
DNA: TGCAGTGCTAGTGGGGGGGGGCCCCAGCATTTT

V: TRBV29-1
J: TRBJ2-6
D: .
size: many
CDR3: CSVEGDSGANVLTF
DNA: TGCAGCGTTGAGGGGGACTCTGGGGCCAACGTCCTGACTTTC

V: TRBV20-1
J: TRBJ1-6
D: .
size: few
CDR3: CSARDFRPYNSPLHF
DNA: TGCAGTGCTAGAGATTTCAGACCCTATAATTCACCCCTCCACTTT

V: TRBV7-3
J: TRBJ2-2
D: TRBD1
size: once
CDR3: CASSPKTGGNTGELFF
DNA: TGTGCCAGCAGCCCAAAAACAGGGGGGAACACCGGGGAGCTGTTTTTT

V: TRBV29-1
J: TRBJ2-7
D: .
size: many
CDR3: CSVEGPSSYEQYF
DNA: TGCAGCGTTGAGGGGCCGAGCTCCTACGAGCAGTACTTC

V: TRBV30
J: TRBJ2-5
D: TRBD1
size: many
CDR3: CARRRGETQYF
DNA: TGTGCGCGGCGCAGGGGGGAGACCCAGTACTTC

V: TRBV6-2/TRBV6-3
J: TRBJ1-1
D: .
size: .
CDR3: CASMRGRTEAFF
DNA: TGTGCCAGCATGCGGGGGCGTACTGAAGCTTTCTTT

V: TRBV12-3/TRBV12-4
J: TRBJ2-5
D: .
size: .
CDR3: CASSSTTRGRQETQYF
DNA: TGTGCCAGCAGTTCCACCACGCGGGGAAGGCAAGAGACCCAGTACTTC

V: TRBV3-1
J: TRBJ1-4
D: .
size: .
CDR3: CASSQGPGRDNEKLFF
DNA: TGTGCCAGCAGCCAAGGACCGGGACGTGATAATGAAAAACTGTTTTTT

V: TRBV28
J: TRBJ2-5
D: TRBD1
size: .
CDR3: CASRPPRDRGRETQYF
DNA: TGTGCCAGCAGACCGCCCCGGGACAGGGGGCGGGAGACCCAGTACTTC

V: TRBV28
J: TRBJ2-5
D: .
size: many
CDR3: CASSLGDTETQYF
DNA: TGTGCCAGCAGTTTGGGGGACACAGAGACCCAGTACTTC

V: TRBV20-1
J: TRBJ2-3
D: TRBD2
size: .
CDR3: CSATFLAGGPADAQYF
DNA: TGCAGTGCTACCTTTCTAGCGGGAGGGCCCGCAGATGCGCAGTATTTT

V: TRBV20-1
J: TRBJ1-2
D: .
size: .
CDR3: CSARDGTFYGYTF
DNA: TGCAGTGCTAGAGATGGAACATTCTATGGCTACACCTTC

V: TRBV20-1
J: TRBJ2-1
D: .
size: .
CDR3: CSASPGRASYNEQFF
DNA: TGCAGTGCTAGCCCGGGACGAGCATCCTACAATGAGCAGTTCTTC

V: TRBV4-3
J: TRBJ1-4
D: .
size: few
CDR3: CASSQQGGNEKLFF
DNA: TGCGCCAGCAGCCAACAGGGTGGTAATGAAAAACTGTTTTTT

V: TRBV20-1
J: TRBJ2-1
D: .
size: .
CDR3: CSARDSTGLGSYNEQFF
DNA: TGCAGTGCTAGAGATTCGACGGGATTAGGTTCCTACAATGAGCAGTTCTTC

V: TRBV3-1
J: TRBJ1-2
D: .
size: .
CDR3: CASSQGNEGDGYTF
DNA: TGTGCCAGCAGCCAAGGAAACGAGGGGGACGGCTACACCTTC